This T cell receptor beta chain was recorded in a study of cytomegalovirus exposure and HLA in healthy donors. The study, taken as a whole, reports: Per a later analysis, under 20,000 TCR beta sequences showed association with HLA alleles at 0.05 false discovery rate. Available immune exposure information was restricted to CMV serostatus only. There were fewer than 200 TCR beta chains listed as cytomegalovirus-associated.

As for this clone: No antigen is known for it.

Germline V gene sequence: CDR1 SQVTM, CDR2 ANQGSEA. Trimming pared 3 bases from V and 1 base from J, leaving 12 bases between. The CDR3 contains 14 residues. A multiplex PCR was run with 60 Vbeta primers and 13 Jbeta primers. Using immunoSEQ multiplex PCR, the repertoire was profiled, and TCRdb retains in-frame clones only, with some absent. The data show around 140,000 clones, 76% seen once. V gene TRBV29-1 combines with J gene TRBJ1-1; D is undetermined. This receptor was taken from a female donor in good health and CMV-seropositive. The sample was PBMCs. The CDR3 DNA reads TGCAGCGTTGAGTGGACGGGGAGGAACACTGAAGCTTTCTTT. It is translated as CSVEWTGRNTEAFF.